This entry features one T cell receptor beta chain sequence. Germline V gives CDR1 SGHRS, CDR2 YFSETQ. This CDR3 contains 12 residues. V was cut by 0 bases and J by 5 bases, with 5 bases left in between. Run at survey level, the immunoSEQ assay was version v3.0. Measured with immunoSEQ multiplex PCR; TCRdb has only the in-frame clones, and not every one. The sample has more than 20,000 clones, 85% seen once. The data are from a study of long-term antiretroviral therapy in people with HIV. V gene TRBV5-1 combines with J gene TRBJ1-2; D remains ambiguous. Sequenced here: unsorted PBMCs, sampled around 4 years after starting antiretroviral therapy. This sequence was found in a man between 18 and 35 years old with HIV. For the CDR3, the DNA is TGCGCCAGCAGCTTGGACAGTTATGGCTACACCTTC. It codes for CASSLDSYGYTF.